This paragraph covers one T cell receptor beta chain sequence. This entry is derived from a study of blood T cell repertoires in COVID-19. Data came from immunoSEQ multiplex PCR; TCRdb stores just in-frame clones and leaves some out. The table shows under 200,000 clones, with 88% occurring only once. Germline-derived CDR1 and CDR2 are GTSNPN and SVGIG (reference sequence). The CDR3 consists of 14 residues. V was cut by 0 bases and J by 3 bases, with 8 bases left in between. The V call is TRBV30, the J call TRBJ2-2, with D maybe TRBD1 (6 bases). Sequencing was done on a sample of peripheral blood. The TCR sequence derives from a middle-aged man with active or convalescent COVID-19. The CDR3 loop reads CAWSVQGHTGELFF. The CDR3 DNA follows: TGTGCCTGGAGTGTACAGGGTCACACCGGGGAGCTGTTTTTT.